This entry concerns a single T cell receptor beta chain. The data stem from a study of T cell changes during pregnancy in multiple sclerosis. Method: immunoSEQ multiplex PCR; TCRdb's copy keeps in-frame clones and lacks some. The data contain about 73,000 clones, just over 90% of them seen just once; the ten biggest clones take up around 2.2%. The CDR3 contains 13 residues. Trimming cost V 7 bases and J 6 bases, with 15 bases left between them. The germline gives CDR1 MNHEY, CDR2 SVGAGI. The receptor was derived from a female donor in good health, enrolled as a control in a pregnancy study. V is TRBV6-5 and J is TRBJ1-1, with D hard to call. This specimen was peripheral blood, taken in the second trimester of pregnancy. The CDR3 region is CASTQASGAEAFF. In nucleotides, the CDR3 is TGTGCCAGCACCCAAGCGTCCGGCGCTGAAGCTTTCTTT.